The next 6 T cell receptor beta chains were all read from a single sample in a study of cytomegalovirus exposure and HLA in healthy donors. The PCR made use of 60 Vbeta and 13 Jbeta primers. The data were produced by immunoSEQ multiplex PCR, yet TCRdb's version contains in-frame clones alone and is incomplete. Of about 160,000 clones listed, approximately 70% were seen once; the top ten hold approximately 7.1%. Sequencing input: PBMCs. The source of these receptors is a man between 40 and 49 years old in good health and CMV-seropositive.

The chain carries TRBV9 and TRBJ2-3, with TRBD2 identical over 14 bases. Trimming took 4 bases from V and 4 from J; bases not matched to a gene: 5. CDR3 length: 16 amino acids. Germline V gene data show CDR1 as SGDLS and CDR2 as YYNGEE. The CDR3 DNA reads TGTGCCAGCAGCCCTCGACTAGCGGGGGGGGCAGATACGCAGTATTTT. This encodes CASSPRLAGGADTQYF.

The CDR3 loop is CASSPGDIWDQPQHF. The CDR3 DNA follows: TGTGCCAGCAGTCCTGGGGACATATGGGATCAGCCCCAGCATTTT. V gene TRBV7-9 combines with J gene TRBJ1-5, with a possible D match to TRBD1 (6 bases). CDR1 SEHNR and CDR2 FQNEAQ come from the germline V gene (reference sequence). This CDR3 is built from 15 residues. The V end was cut by 6 bases, the J end by 5 bases, with 17 bases between.

The chain is built from TRBV6-5 and TRBJ2-3; maybe TRBD2 (6 bases). Per germline, CDR1 MNHEY and CDR2 SVGAGI. Trimming removed 2 bases at V and 4 bases at J, with 10 bases between. This CDR3 contains 14 residues. The CDR3 nucleotides read TGTGCCAGCAGTTACCGGGGGTCGGCAGATACGCAGTATTTT. Translating it yields CASSYRGSADTQYF.

This chain links TRBV5-1 with TRBJ1-2; 9 positions match TRBD1. V dropped 4 bases and J dropped 6; count of bases not matched to a gene: 13. The germline CDR1 and CDR2 sequences are SGHRS and YFSETQ. The CDR3 runs to 16 residues. The CDR3 coding sequence is TGCGCCAGCAGCCGTGCGCCGGGACAGGGATCGAATGGCTACACCTTC. As protein: CASSRAPGQGSNGYTF.

DNA of the CDR3: TGCGCCAGCAGCTTGGGACAGGGACCACCGAGAGAGCAGTACTTC. It yields the protein CASSLGQGPPREQYF. The chain recombines TRBV5-1 with TRBJ2-5; 7 nucleotides agree with TRBD1. The CDR3 has 15 residues. Germline loops: CDR1 SGHRS, CDR2 YFSETQ. J gave up 11 bases and V 0 bases, and 13 bases lay outside the gene matches.

This clone was detected a few times. The V and J genes are TRBV6-6 and TRBJ2-5; 7 nucleotides agree with TRBD1. The trim removed 7 bases at V and 4 bases at J, leaving 6 bases unmatched. CDR3 length: 13 residues. Per germline, CDR1 MNHNY and CDR2 SVGAGI (reference sequence). CDR3 loop: CASKTRTGETQYF. CDR3 DNA: TGTGCCAGCAAAACCCGGACAGGAGAGACCCAGTACTTC.